The T cell receptor beta chain described here comes from a study of OX40 agonist ivuxolimab in advanced cancers. Comments on this clone: The antigen is undetermined.

Findings and limits, study-wide: Some of the nonresponding patients also showed low levels of normalized T-cell clonal expansion.

Repertoires were generated with immunoSEQ multiplex PCR, while TCRdb's copy carries only in-frame clones and drops some. Among some 87,000 clones listed, roughly 87% were seen once. The sequencing here drew on CD4+ or CD8+ T cells sorted from blood, taken in a trial of the OX40 agonist ivuxolimab. This receptor was obtained from an adult with an advanced solid tumor such as melanoma, head and neck, liver or kidney cancer.

CDR3: CASSRQGDEQFF. DNA of the CDR3: TGTGCCAGCAGTAGACAGGGCGATGAGCAGTTCTTC. The chain carries TRBV6-1 and TRBJ2-1, with 7 bases aligning to TRBD1. Trimming at V came to 5 bases and at J to 8 bases, leaving 3 bases not matched to a gene. The CDR3 has 12 residues. The germline V gene has CDR1 MNHNS and CDR2 SASEGT.